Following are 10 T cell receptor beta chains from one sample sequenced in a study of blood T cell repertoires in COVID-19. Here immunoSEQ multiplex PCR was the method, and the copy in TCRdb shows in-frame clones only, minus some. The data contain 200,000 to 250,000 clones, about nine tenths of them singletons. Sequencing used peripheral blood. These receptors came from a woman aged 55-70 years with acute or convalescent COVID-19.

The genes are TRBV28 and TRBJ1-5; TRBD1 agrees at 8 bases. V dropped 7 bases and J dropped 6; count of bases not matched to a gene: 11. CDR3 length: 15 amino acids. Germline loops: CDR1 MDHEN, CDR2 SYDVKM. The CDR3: CASISLAGGFQPQHF. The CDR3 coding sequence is TGTGCCAGCATATCGTTAGCAGGGGGCTTTCAGCCCCAGCATTTT.

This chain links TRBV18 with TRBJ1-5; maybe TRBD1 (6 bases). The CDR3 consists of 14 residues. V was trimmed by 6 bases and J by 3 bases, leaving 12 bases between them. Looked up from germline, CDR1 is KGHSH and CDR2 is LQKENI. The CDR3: CASSQQGNNQPQHF. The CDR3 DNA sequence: TGTGCCAGCTCCCAACAGGGTAACAATCAGCCCCAGCATTTT.

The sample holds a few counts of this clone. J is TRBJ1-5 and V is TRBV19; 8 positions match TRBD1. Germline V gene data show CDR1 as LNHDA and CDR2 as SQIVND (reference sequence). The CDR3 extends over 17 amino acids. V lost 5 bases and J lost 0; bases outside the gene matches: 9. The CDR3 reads CASSLPGTGYSNQPQHF. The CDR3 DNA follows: TGTGCCAGTAGTCTCCCCGGGACAGGTTATAGCAATCAGCCCCAGCATTTT.

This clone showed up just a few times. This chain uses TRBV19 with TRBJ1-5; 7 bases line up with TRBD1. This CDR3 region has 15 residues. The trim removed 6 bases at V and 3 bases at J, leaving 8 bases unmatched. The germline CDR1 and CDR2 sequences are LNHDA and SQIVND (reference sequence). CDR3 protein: CASRRDRAFNQPQHF. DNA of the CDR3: TGTGCCAGTAGGCGGGACAGAGCTTTCAATCAGCCCCAGCATTTT.

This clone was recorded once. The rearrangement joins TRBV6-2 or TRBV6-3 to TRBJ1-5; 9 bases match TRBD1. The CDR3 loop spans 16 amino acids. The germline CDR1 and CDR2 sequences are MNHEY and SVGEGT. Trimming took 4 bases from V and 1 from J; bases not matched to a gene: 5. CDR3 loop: CASSFSDRGSNQPQHF. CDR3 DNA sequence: TGTGCCAGCAGTTTTTCGGACAGGGGAAGCAATCAGCCCCAGCATTTT.

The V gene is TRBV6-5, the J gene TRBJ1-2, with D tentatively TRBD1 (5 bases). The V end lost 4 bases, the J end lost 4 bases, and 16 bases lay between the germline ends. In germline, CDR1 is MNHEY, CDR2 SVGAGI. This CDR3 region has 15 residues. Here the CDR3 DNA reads TGTGCCAGCAGTTCCCCCGTCGGCGGGGGCTATGGCTACACCTTC. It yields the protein CASSSPVGGGYGYTF.

The DNA for the CDR3 is TGTGCCAGTAGTAGGGCTAGCGGTACGAACACCGGGGAGCTGTTTTTT. It is translated as CASSRASGTNTGELFF. The J gene is TRBJ2-2, the V gene TRBV19, with TRBD2 identical over 7 bases. Germline V CDR1 and CDR2: LNHDA, SQIVND (reference sequence). Unmatched junction bases numbered 5, after V lost 4 bases and J lost 0 bases. The CDR3 length is 16 residues.

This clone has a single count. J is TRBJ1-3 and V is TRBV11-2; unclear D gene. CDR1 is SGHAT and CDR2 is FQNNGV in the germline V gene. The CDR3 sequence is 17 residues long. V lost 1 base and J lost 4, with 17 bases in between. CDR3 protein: CASSLAEVRRGGNTIYF. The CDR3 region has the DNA TGTGCCAGCAGCTTAGCGGAGGTGAGGCGCGGAGGAAACACCATATATTTT.

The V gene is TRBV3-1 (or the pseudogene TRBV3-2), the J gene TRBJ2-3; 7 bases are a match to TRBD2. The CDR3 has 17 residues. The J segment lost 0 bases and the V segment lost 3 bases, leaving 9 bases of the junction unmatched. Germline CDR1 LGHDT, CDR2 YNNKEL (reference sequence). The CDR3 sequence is CASSQDRLAVSTDTQYF. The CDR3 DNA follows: TGTGCCAGCAGCCAGGATCGTCTAGCGGTGAGCACAGATACGCAGTATTTT.

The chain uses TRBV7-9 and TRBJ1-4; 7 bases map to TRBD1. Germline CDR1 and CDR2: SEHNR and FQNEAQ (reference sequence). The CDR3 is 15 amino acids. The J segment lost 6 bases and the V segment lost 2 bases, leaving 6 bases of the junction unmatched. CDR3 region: CASSLRRDRDEKLFF. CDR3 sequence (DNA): TGTGCCAGCAGCTTACGGAGAGACAGGGATGAAAAACTGTTTTTT.